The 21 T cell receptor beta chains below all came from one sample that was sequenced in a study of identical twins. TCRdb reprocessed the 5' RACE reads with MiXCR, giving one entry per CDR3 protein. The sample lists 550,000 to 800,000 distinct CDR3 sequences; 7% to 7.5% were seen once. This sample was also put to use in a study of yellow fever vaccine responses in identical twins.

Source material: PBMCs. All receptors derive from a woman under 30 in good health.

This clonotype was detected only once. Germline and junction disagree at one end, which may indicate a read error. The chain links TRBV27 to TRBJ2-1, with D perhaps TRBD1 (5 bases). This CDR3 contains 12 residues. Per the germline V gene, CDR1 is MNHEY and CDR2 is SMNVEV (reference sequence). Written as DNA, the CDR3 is TGTGCCAGCAGTTACAGGAGCAATGAGCGGTTCTTC. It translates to CASSYRSNERFF.

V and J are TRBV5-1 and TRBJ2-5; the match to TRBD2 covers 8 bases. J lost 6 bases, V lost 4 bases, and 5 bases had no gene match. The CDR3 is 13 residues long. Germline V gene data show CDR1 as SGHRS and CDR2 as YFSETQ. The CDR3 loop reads CASSGGGLQTQYF. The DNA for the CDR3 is TGCGCCAGCAGCGGCGGGGGGTTGCAGACCCAGTACTTC.

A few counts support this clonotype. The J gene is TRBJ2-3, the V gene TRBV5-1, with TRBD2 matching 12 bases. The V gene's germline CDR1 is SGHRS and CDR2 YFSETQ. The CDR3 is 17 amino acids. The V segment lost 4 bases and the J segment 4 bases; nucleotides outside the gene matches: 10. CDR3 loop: CASSPAWTSGDADTQYF. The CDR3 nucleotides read TGCGCCAGCAGCCCGGCGTGGACTAGCGGGGACGCAGATACGCAGTATTTT.

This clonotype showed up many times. Written as DNA, the CDR3 is TGTGCCAGCAGCAAAGGGGCTAGCGGGGGCCACGGGGATACGCAGTATTTT. Its protein is CASSKGASGGHGDTQYF. The chain links TRBV21-1 to TRBJ2-3; no DNA check was done on the table's D call, TRBD2. TRBV21-1 is a recognized pseudogene. CDR3 length: 17 residues.

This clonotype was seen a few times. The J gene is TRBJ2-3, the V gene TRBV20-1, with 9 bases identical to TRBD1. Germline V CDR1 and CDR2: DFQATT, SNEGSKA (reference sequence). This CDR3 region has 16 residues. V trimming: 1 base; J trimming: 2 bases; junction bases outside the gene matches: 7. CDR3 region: CSARGRDRVVTDTQYF. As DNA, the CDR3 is TGCAGTGCTAGAGGCAGGGACAGGGTCGTCACAGATACGCAGTATTTT.

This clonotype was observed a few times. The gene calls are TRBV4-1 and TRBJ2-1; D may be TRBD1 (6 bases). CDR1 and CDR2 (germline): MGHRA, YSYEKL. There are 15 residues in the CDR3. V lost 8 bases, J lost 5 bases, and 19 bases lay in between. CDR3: CASGMGALLDNEQFF. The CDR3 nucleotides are TGCGCCAGCGGGATGGGGGCCCTCCTTGACAATGAGCAGTTCTTC.

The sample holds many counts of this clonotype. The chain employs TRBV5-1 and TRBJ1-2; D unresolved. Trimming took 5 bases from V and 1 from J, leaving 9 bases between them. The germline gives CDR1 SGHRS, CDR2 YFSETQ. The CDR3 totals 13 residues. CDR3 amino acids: CASRPAGNYGYTF. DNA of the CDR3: TGCGCCAGCAGGCCGGCCGGTAACTATGGCTACACCTTC. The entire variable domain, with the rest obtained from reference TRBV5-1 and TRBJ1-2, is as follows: KAGVTQTPRYLIKTRGQQVTLSCSPISGHRSVSWYQQTPGQGLQFLFEYFSETQRNKGNFPGRFSGRQFSNSRSEMNVSTLELGDSALYLCASRPAGNYGYTFGSGTRLTVV.

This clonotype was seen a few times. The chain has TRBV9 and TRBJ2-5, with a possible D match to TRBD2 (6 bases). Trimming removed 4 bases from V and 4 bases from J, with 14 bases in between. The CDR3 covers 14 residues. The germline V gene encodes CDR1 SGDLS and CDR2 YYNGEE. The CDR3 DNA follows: TGTGCCAGCAGCACGACTAGTACCGGAGAGACCCAGTACTTC. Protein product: CASSTTSTGETQYF. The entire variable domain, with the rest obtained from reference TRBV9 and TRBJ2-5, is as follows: DSGVTQTPKHLITATGQRVTLRCSPRSGDLSVYWYQQSLDQGLQFLIQYYNGEERAKGNILERFSAQQFPDLHSELNLSSLELGDSALYFCASSTTSTGETQYFGPGTRLLVL.

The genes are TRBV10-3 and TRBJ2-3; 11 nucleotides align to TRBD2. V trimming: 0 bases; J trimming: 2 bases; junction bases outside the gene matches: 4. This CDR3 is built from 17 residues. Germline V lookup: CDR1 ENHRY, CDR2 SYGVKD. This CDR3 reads CAISESGLAEITDTQYF. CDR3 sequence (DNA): TGTGCCATCAGTGAGTCGGGACTAGCGGAGATCACAGATACGCAGTATTTT.

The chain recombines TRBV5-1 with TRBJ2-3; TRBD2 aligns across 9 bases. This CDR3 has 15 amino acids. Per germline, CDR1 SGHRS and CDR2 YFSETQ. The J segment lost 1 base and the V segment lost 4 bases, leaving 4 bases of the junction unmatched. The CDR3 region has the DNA TGCGCCAGCAGCATTAGCGGGAGAGGCACAGATACGCAGTATTTT. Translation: CASSISGRGTDTQYF.

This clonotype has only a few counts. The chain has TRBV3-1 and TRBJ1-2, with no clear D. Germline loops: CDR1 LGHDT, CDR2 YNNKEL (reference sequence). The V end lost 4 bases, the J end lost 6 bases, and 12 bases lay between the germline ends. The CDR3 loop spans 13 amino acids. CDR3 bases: TGTGCCAGCAGCCCACGGTTTGTGGATGGCTACACCTTC. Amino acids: CASSPRFVDGYTF. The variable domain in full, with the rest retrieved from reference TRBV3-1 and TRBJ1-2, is DTAVSQTPKYLVTQMGNDKSIKCEQNLGHDTMYWYKQDSKKFLKIMFSYNNKELIINETVPNRFSPKSPDKAHLNLHINSLELGDSAVYFCASSPRFVDGYTFGSGTRLTVV.

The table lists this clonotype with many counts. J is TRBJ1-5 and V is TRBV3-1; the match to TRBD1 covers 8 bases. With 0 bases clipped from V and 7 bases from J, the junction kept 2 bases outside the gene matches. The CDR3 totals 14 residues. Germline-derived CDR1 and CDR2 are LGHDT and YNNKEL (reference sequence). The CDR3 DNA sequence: TGTGCCAGCAGCCAAGAGACAGGGGCACAGCCCCAGCATTTT. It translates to CASSQETGAQPQHF.

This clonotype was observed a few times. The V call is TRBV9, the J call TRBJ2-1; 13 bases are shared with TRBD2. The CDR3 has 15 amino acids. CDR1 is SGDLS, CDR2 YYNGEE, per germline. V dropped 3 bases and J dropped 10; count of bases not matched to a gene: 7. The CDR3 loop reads CASSAPTSGRQEQFF. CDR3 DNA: TGTGCCAGCAGCGCGCCGACTAGCGGGAGGCAGGAGCAGTTCTTC.

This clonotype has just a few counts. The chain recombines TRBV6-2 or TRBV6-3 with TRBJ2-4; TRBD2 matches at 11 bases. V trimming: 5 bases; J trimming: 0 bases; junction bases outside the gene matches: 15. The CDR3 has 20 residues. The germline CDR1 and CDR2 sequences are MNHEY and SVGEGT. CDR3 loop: CASSPMGLAASILAKNIQYF. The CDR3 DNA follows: TGTGCCAGCAGTCCCATGGGACTAGCGGCTTCTATATTAGCCAAAAACATTCAGTACTTC.

CDR3 DNA sequence: TGTGCCAGCAGCCAAAGCATTAGCGGGGGGCGGCGGGATGAGCAGTTCTTC. The encoded protein is CASSQSISGGRRDEQFF. V gene TRBV4-2 combines with J gene TRBJ2-1; TRBD2 matches at 10 bases. This CDR3 spans 17 amino acids. V gave up 2 bases and J gave up 8 bases; unmatched junction bases: 12. CDR1 and CDR2 from the germline V gene are LGHNA and YNFKEQ.

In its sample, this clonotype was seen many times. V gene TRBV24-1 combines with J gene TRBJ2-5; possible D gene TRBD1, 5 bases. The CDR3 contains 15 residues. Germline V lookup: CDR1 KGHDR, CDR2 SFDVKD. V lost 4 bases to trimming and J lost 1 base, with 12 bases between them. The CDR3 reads CATSDNRQIQETQYF. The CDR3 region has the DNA TGTGCCACCAGTGACAATAGACAGATCCAAGAGACCCAGTACTTC.

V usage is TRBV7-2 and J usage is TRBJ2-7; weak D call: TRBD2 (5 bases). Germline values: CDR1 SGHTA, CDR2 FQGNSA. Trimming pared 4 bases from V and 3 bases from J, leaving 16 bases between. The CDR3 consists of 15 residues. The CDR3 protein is CASSSRLNAGYEQYF. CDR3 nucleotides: TGTGCCAGCAGCTCCCGACTAAACGCGGGCTACGAGCAGTACTTC.

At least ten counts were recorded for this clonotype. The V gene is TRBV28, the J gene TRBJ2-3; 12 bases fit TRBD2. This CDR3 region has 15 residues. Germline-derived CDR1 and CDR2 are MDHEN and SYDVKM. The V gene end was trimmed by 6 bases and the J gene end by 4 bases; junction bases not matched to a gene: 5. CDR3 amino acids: CASSGSSGGADTQYF. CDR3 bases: TGTGCCAGCAGCGGTTCTAGCGGGGGGGCAGATACGCAGTATTTT.

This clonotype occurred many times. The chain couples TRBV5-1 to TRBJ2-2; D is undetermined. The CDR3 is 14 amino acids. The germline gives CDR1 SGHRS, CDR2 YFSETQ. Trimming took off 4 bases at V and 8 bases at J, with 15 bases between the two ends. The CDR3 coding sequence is TGCGCCAGCAGCATCGACCCCATACCGGGGGAGCTGTTTTTT. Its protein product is CASSIDPIPGELFF.

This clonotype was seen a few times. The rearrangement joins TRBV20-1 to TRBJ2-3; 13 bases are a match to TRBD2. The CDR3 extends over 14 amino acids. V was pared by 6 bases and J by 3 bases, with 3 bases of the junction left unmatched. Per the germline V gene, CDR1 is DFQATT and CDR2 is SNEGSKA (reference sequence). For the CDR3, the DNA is TGCAGTGCCGGACTAGCGGGAGTAACAGATACGCAGTATTTT. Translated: CSAGLAGVTDTQYF.

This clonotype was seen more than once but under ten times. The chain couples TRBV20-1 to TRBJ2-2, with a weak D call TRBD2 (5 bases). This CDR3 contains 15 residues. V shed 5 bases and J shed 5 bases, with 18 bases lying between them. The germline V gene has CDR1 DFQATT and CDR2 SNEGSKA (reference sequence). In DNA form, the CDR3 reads TGCAGTGCTTCAAGGGAGAGGTTAGGAACCGGGGAGCTGTTTTTT. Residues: CSASRERLGTGELFF.